The 22 T cell receptor beta chains below were found in one sample sequenced in a study of blood T cells in healthy people across ages. Sample-barcoded 5' priming and a J-beta primer mix drove a second PCR of roughly 7 to 11 cycles. TCRdb analysed the 5' RACE reads with MiXCR anew, one entry per CDR3 protein. Of 700,000 or so distinct CDR3 sequences in the sample, 22% were seen once. Input material: blood. The receptors shown here come from a man in his 70s in good health.

This clonotype was detected a few times. This chain joins TRBV12-3 or TRBV12-4 and TRBJ1-2; D is undetermined. Trimming pared 2 bases from V and 4 bases from J, leaving 14 bases between. There are 15 residues in the CDR3. The CDR3 nucleotides read TGTGCCAGCAGTTTATTTCGGGGTTCGCCCTATGGCTACACCTTC. This codes for CASSLFRGSPYGYTF.

This clonotype was seen a few times. The chain is built from TRBV7-3 and TRBJ2-3; 9 nucleotides line up with TRBD2. Germline V gives CDR1 SGHTA, CDR2 FQGTGA. The CDR3 contains 16 residues. After removal of 5 bases from V and 1 base from J, the junction contained 7 bases not matched to a gene. The CDR3, as DNA: TGTGCCAGCAGCGACCGTAGCGGGAGCGGCACAGATACGCAGTATTTT. Its protein is CASSDRSGSGTDTQYF.

There are many counts of this clonotype. The CDR3 nucleotides read TGCGCCACCTCGACAGGGAACAATGAGCAGTTCTTC. Its translation: CATSTGNNEQFF. This chain uses TRBV5-1 with TRBJ2-1; TRBD1 matches 7 bases. Germline assignment: CDR1 SGHRS and CDR2 YFSETQ. V was clipped by 9 bases and J by 5 bases; unmatched bases: 5. This CDR3 spans 12 amino acids.

This clonotype has only a few counts. The rearrangement joins TRBV4-3 to TRBJ1-4, with D uncertain. CDR3 length: 14 amino acids. Trimming took 3 bases from V and 3 from J, leaving 8 bases between them. Per germline, CDR1 LGHNA and CDR2 YSLEER. CDR3 DNA: TGCGCCAGCAGCCATCAGCTGGCTAATGAAAAACTGTTTTTT. This sequence encodes CASSHQLANEKLFF.

The gene calls are TRBV10-3 and TRBJ2-1; TRBD2 aligns across 10 bases. J gave up 3 bases and V 5 bases, and 16 bases lay outside the gene matches. This CDR3 comprises 19 residues. Per the germline V gene, CDR1 is ENHRY and CDR2 is SYGVKD. The CDR3 sequence: CAISPTDEASGSVYNEQFF. DNA of the CDR3: TGTGCCATCAGTCCAACCGACGAAGCTAGCGGGAGTGTCTACAATGAGCAGTTCTTC.

Here the CDR3 DNA reads TGTGCCAGCAGCCAAGGGAGGGAGACCAGCTCCTACAATGAGCAGTTCTTC. Translation gives CASSQGRETSSYNEQFF. This chain uses TRBV14 with TRBJ2-1; a possible D gene is TRBD2 (6 bases). Germline V CDR1 and CDR2: SGHDN, FVKESK. The CDR3 length is 17 residues. V lost 1 base, J lost 0 bases, and 13 bases lay in between. Complete variable domain (other parts from reference TRBV14 and TRBJ2-1): EAGVTQFPSHSVIEKGQTVTLRCDPISGHDNLYWYRRVMGKEIKFLLHFVKESKQDESGMPNNRFLAERTGGTYSTLKVQPAELEDSGVYFCASSQGRETSSYNEQFFGPGTRLTVL.

Ten or more counts support this clonotype. The V gene is TRBV6-5, the J gene TRBJ1-4; the D is unclear. CDR3 length: 13 residues. V gave up 6 bases and J gave up 4 bases, with 9 bases separating them. Germline-derived CDR1 and CDR2 are MNHEY and SVGAGI. Here the CDR3 reads CASSPPSNEKLFF. DNA for the CDR3: TGTGCCAGCAGCCCCCCTAGTAATGAAAAACTGTTTTTT.

The chain uses TRBV6-7 and TRBJ2-7; D is uncertain. TRBV6-7 is known as an ORF, though its function is uncertain. CDR3 length equals 11 residues. V lost 4 bases and J 5 bases, leaving 6 bases between the germline ends. DNA of the CDR3: TGTGCCAGCAGTTGCCCCGACGAGCAGTACTTC. Amino acids: CASSCPDEQYF.

The chain uses TRBV30 and TRBJ1-1, with D tentatively TRBD1 (5 bases). This CDR3 spans 12 amino acids. Germline lookup yields CDR1 GTSNPN and CDR2 SVGIG (reference sequence). With 0 bases removed from V and 7 bases from J, the gap between germline ends came to 9 bases. The CDR3 loop is CAWSVQGFEAFF. The CDR3 DNA follows: TGTGCCTGGAGTGTTCAGGGTTTTGAAGCTTTCTTT.

The table lists this clonotype with a few counts. The chain has TRBV4-2 and TRBJ2-4, with 8 bases that match TRBD1. The junction had 11 bases not matched to a gene; V was cut back by 5 bases and J by 8 bases. Germline V gene data show CDR1 as LGHNA and CDR2 as YNFKEQ. CDR3 length: 15 residues. CDR3 sequence reads: CASSTEQGVLDIQYF. CDR3 in DNA: TGTGCCAGCAGCACTGAACAGGGGGTATTAGACATTCAGTACTTC.

The chain uses TRBV5-1 and TRBJ2-1; 10 bases line up with TRBD2. V lost 4 bases and J lost 7; bases outside the gene matches: 11. The CDR3 has 16 amino acids. From germline, CDR1 is SGHRS and CDR2 YFSETQ. Here the CDR3 reads CASSLILAGVRNEQFF. CDR3 DNA sequence: TGCGCCAGCAGCCTGATTCTAGCGGGAGTTAGGAATGAGCAGTTCTTC.

This chain links TRBV5-1 with TRBJ1-1; D is perhaps TRBD1 (6 bases). The V end was cut by 4 bases, the J end by 2 bases, with 12 bases between. The CDR3 is 14 residues long. Germline V gene data show CDR1 as SGHRS and CDR2 as YFSETQ. CDR3 amino acids: CASSNRTVNTEAFF. The CDR3 DNA follows: TGCGCCAGCAGCAACCGGACAGTAAACACTGAAGCTTTCTTT.

This clonotype was observed a few times. This chain links TRBV20-1 with TRBJ2-1; maybe TRBD1 (7 bases). The CDR3 loop spans 16 amino acids. The ends were cut back, 6 bases at V and 2 bases at J, with 20 bases in the middle. Germline V CDR1 and CDR2: DFQATT, SNEGSKA (reference sequence). Here the CDR3 DNA reads TGCAGTGCGCGAGGGGGGACAGTGGGTCCCTACAATGAGCAGTTCTTC. Translation: CSARGGTVGPYNEQFF.

This clonotype was seen a few times. The chain combines TRBV18 with TRBJ2-1; TRBD1 aligns across 7 bases. Losses at the gene ends were 3 bases for V and 0 bases for J; bases not matched to a gene: 5. The CDR3 length is 16 residues. The germline V gene has CDR1 KGHSH and CDR2 LQKENI. This CDR3 is CASSPLRDSSYNEQFF. The CDR3 DNA reads as TGTGCCAGCTCACCCCTACGGGACAGCTCCTACAATGAGCAGTTCTTC.

The V and J genes are TRBV7-9 and TRBJ1-2; the D is unclear. V lost 2 bases and J lost 7, with 5 bases in between. CDR1 is SEHNR and CDR2 is FQNEAQ in the germline V gene (reference sequence). The CDR3 length is 11 residues. The CDR3 is CASSLFFGYTF. DNA of the CDR3: TGTGCCAGCAGCTTATTTTTTGGCTACACCTTC.

This clonotype was counted only a few times. V is TRBV29-1 and J is TRBJ1-1, with D unresolved. This CDR3 comprises 13 residues. Germline values: CDR1 SQVTM, CDR2 ANQGSEA. V gave up 7 bases and J gave up 5 bases, with 17 bases separating them. The CDR3 loop reads CSASEGIGTEAFF. CDR3 nucleotides: TGCAGCGCGTCCGAGGGTATAGGGACTGAAGCTTTCTTT.

Concerning this clonotype: At one end the junction does not follow the germline gene, possibly because of a read error. The chain is built from TRBV29-1 and TRBJ2-3; 8 bases are a match to TRBD1. This CDR3 spans 14 amino acids. Germline CDR1 and CDR2: SQVTM and ANQGSEA. CDR3 bases: TGCAGCGCCGGACAGGGATCTAGCACAGATATGCAGTATTTT. Amino acids: CSAGQGSSTDMQYF.

This chain joins TRBV30 and TRBJ2-3; 9 nucleotides align to TRBD1. Germline V gene sequence: CDR1 GTSNPN, CDR2 SVGIG (reference sequence). The CDR3 spans 14 residues. After removal of 4 bases from V and 5 bases from J, the junction contained 7 bases not matched to a gene. The CDR3 DNA follows: TGTGCCTGGACTCGGGACAGGGTGGGAGATACGCAGTATTTT. It translates to CAWTRDRVGDTQYF.

This clonotype has ten or more counts. The chain has TRBV7-9 and TRBJ2-3; maybe TRBD1 (6 bases). There are 15 residues in the CDR3. In germline, CDR1 is SEHNR, CDR2 FQNEAQ (reference sequence). V was pared by 4 bases and J by 2 bases, with 13 bases between. As DNA, the CDR3 is TGTGCCAGCAGCTACCTCACAGGGAACACAGATACGCAGTATTTT. Translating gives CASSYLTGNTDTQYF.

The chain is built from TRBV7-8 and TRBJ1-4; D call uncertain. Germline V lookup: CDR1 SGHVS, CDR2 FQNEAQ. Trimming removed 1 base from V and 8 bases from J, with 8 bases in between. This CDR3 comprises 13 residues. The CDR3 sequence is CASSLVKEEKLFF. CDR3 in DNA: TGTGCCAGCAGCTTAGTCAAGGAGGAAAAACTGTTTTTT.

The sample holds a few counts of this clonotype. The genes are TRBV4-1 and TRBJ1-1; D is unclear. Germline V gene data show CDR1 as MGHRA and CDR2 as YSYEKL. Trimming removed 0 bases from V and 0 bases from J, with 11 bases in between. This CDR3 spans 16 amino acids. Here the CDR3 DNA reads TGCGCCAGCAGCCAAGAGTACAGAAACATGAACACTGAAGCTTTCTTT. This encodes CASSQEYRNMNTEAFF.

V is TRBV5-6 and J is TRBJ1-4; D gene unclear. V was cut by 4 bases and J by 5 bases, with 3 bases left in between. Per the germline V gene, CDR1 is SGHDT and CDR2 is YYEEEE. The CDR3 is 11 amino acids. The CDR3 bases are TGTGCCAGCAGCCGAAATGAAAAACTGTTTTTT. Protein product: CASSRNEKLFF.